Listed below are T cell receptor beta chains from one sample, sequenced in a study of OX40 agonist ivuxolimab in advanced cancers. This table comes from immunoSEQ multiplex PCR, and its TCRdb copy is limited to in-frame clones, with some not included. The data contain around 62,000 clones, approximately 83% of them singletons. The material sequenced was CD4+ or CD8+ T cells sorted from blood, taken in a trial of the OX40 agonist ivuxolimab. The receptor set was obtained from an adult with an advanced solid tumor such as melanoma, head and neck, liver or kidney cancer. CDR3s include the opening cysteine and the closing phenylalanine or tryptophan. A D gene is named only where the DNA matches it firmly. Expanded clones are given a class, and other clones once, few, many or no size at all.

12 TRBJ2-1 TRBD1 . TRBV9 TGTGCCAGCAGCCCGACAGGGATTGAGCAGTTCTTC CASSPTGIEQFF
15 TRBJ2-7 TRBD1 . TRBV7-9 TGTGCCAGCAGCTTAGGGGACAGGAGCTCCTACGAGCAGTACTTC CASSLGDRSSYEQYF
14 TRBJ2-5 TRBD1 . TRBV27 TGTGCCAGCAGTGTCAACAGGGGGGTAGGGACCCAGTACTTC CASSVNRGVGTQYF
14 TRBJ2-2 . . TRBV2 TGTGCCAGCAGTGAGTTAGTTGGGCCCGGGGAGCTGTTTTTT CASSELVGPGELFF
14 TRBJ1-1 . . TRBV7-2 TGTGCCAGCAGCTTAACAGGCCGGTACACTGAAGCTTTCTTT CASSLTGRYTEAFF
15 TRBJ2-1 TRBD2 . TRBV11-1 TGTGCCAGCAGTACTAGCGGGGGGTTACTTAATGAGCAGTTCTTC CASSTSGGLLNEQFF
17 TRBJ2-3 . once TRBV6-1 TGTGCCAGCAGTGAAAATGATGTCGGCAGAGGACCAGATACGCAGTATTTT CASSENDVGRGPDTQYF
13 TRBJ1-1 . few TRBV6-4 TGTGCCAGCAGTGACGGGTGGGGGTCTGAAGCTTTCTTT CASSDGWGSEAFF
18 TRBJ2-2 TRBD2 . TRBV7-6 TGTGCCAGCAGCCCCACTAGCGGGGGGGCCCCCTCCCGCGGGGAGCTGTTTTTT CASSPTSGGAPSRGELFF
13 TRBJ1-2 . . TRBV29-1 TGCAGCGTTGAGGGTGGGTCAAGCTATGGCTACACCTTC CSVEGGSSYGYTF
13 TRBJ2-5 . . TRBV29-1 TGCAGCGTGCGAAGGGGGTCTCGGGAGACCCAGTACTTC CSVRRGSRETQYF
14 TRBJ1-2 TRBD1 . TRBV7-3 TGTGCCAGCAGTCAAGGGACAGGGGGCCTTGGCTACACCTTC CASSQGTGGLGYTF
14 TRBJ1-5 . . TRBV19 TGTGCCAGTAGTTCCGTGGAGGGGCGGCAGCCCCAGCATTTT CASSSVEGRQPQHF
14 TRBJ1-1 TRBD1 . TRBV5-1 TGCGCCAGCCCGAAGCTCGACAGGGGCACTGAAGCTTTCTTT CASPKLDRGTEAFF
14 TRBJ2-1 TRBD2 . TRBV7-2 TGTGCCAGCAGCTTACAGGTGACTAGCCATGAGCAGTTCTTC CASSLQVTSHEQFF